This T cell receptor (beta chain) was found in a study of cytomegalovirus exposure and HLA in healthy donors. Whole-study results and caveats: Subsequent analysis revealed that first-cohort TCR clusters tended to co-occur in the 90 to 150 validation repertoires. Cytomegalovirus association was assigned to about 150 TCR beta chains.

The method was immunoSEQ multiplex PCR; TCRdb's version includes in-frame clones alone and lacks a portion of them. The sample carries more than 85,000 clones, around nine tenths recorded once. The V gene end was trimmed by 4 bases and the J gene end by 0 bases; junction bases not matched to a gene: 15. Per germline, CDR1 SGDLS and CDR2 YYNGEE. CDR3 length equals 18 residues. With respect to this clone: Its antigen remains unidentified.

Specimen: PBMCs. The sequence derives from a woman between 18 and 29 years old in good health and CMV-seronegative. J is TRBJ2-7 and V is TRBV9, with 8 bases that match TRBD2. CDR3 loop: CASSPRVAGSSSSYEQYF. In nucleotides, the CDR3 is TGTGCCAGCAGCCCCCGGGTAGCGGGGTCCTCCAGCTCCTACGAGCAGTACTTC.